A selection of T cell receptor beta chains follows, all from one sample in a study of blood T cell repertoires in COVID-19. Method: immunoSEQ multiplex PCR; TCRdb's copy keeps in-frame clones and lacks some. The profile shows around 270,000 clones, approximately 86% of them singletons. Sequenced sample: peripheral blood. The source is a human donor with COVID-19, enrolled during active disease. The donor label of this sample is uncertain. Both conserved end residues are part of each CDR3. The order of the fields is J gene, D gene, V gene, clone size, CDR3 protein, CDR3 DNA. The D gene is left open where the match is weak. Size tells how often a clone was seen (once, few, many) or the class of an expanded clone, and some rows leave it out.

TRBJ1-4 | - | TRBV5-4 | - | CASSTSAGGQNEKLFF | TGTGCCAGCAGCACCTCGGCGGGGGGCCAGAATGAAAAACTGTTTTTT
TRBJ1-1 | - | TRBV28 | - | CASSHTGTEAFF | TGTGCCAGCAGTCATACCGGCACTGAAGCTTTCTTT
TRBJ2-5 | - | TRBV4-1 | - | CASSPAGLAEETQYF | TGCGCCAGCAGCCCAGCGGGCCTGGCGGAAGAGACCCAGTACTTC
TRBJ1-5 | - | TRBV7-2 | - | CASSLYNQPQHF | TGTGCCAGCAGCTTATACAATCAGCCCCAGCATTTT
TRBJ2-7 | TRBD2 | TRBV7-2 | - | CASSSRLAGGGDEQYF | TGTGCCAGCAGCTCCCGACTAGCGGGAGGGGGGGACGAGCAGTACTTC
TRBJ2-3 | - | TRBV5-4 | - | CASSPLGEGTDTQYF | TGTGCCAGCAGCCCCCTGGGGGAGGGCACAGATACGCAGTATTTT
TRBJ2-7 | - | TRBV19 | many | CASAGYSTGIPYEQYF | TGTGCCAGTGCGGGGTACTCGACAGGGATACCCTACGAGCAGTACTTC
TRBJ2-2 | TRBD2 | TRBV27 | once | CASSSQTSGRATGELFF | TGTGCCAGCAGTTCACAGACTAGCGGGAGAGCGACCGGGGAGCTGTTTTTT
TRBJ2-1 | TRBD2 | TRBV7-3 | - | CASRSGLAGANEQFF | TGTGCCAGCAGATCAGGACTAGCGGGAGCGAATGAGCAGTTCTTC
TRBJ1-3 | - | TRBV10-3 | - | CAIRETPNNSGNTIYF | TGTGCCATCAGGGAGACACCGAATAACTCTGGAAACACCATATATTTT
TRBJ1-2 | - | TRBV6-5 | - | CASSYDGGGGNYGYTF | TGTGCCAGCAGTTACGATGGGGGAGGGGGAAACTATGGCTACACCTTC
TRBJ2-3 | - | TRBV19 | - | CASSIGEGLRGGTDTQYF | TGTGCCAGTAGTATTGGTGAGGGATTGCGCGGGGGCACAGATACGCAGTATTTT
TRBJ2-7 | TRBD2 | TRBV4-1 | - | CASSQGGSSYEQYF | TGCGCCAGCAGCCAAGGCGGGAGCTCCTACGAGCAGTACTTC
TRBJ2-4 | - | TRBV28 | - | CASSLYRVADF | TGTGCCAGCAGTTTATATCGGGTAGCGGACTTC
TRBJ2-7 | TRBD2 | TRBV7-9 | - | CASSSSGIIYEQYF | TGTGCCAGCAGCTCCAGCGGGATTATTTACGAGCAGTACTTC
TRBJ1-4 | - | TRBV6-6 | - | CASLIAGGSNEKLFF | TGTGCCAGCCTTATCGCGGGAGGAAGTAATGAAAAACTGTTTTTT